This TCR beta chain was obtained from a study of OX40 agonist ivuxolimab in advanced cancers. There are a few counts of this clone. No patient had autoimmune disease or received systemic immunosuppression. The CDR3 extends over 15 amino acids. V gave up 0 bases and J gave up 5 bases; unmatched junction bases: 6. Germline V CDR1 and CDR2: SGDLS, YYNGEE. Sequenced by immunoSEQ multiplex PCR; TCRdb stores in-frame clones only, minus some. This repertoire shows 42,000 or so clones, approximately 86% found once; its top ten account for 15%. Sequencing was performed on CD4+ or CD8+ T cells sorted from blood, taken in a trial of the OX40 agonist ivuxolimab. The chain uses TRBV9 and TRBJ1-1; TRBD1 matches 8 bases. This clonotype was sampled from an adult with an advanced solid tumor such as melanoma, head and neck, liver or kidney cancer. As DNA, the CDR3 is TGTGCCAGCAGCGTAGGTGACAGGGGCGTGACTGAAGCTTTCTTT. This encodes CASSVGDRGVTEAFF.